The 18 T cell receptor beta chains below were found in one sample sequenced in a study of blood T cell repertoires in COVID-19. Profiling relied on immunoSEQ multiplex PCR, and the TCRdb table lists in-frame clones only, not all of them. The sample includes tens of thousands of clones, 75% to 85% of them seen just once. Source material: peripheral blood. The receptor source for this set is a woman between 70 and 85 years old with COVID-19, enrolled during active disease.

The rearrangement joins TRBV10-3 to TRBJ1-2; 10 bases align to TRBD1. The CDR3 length is 15 residues. Germline CDR1 is ENHRY and CDR2 is SYGVKD. J lost 1 base, V lost 4 bases, and 3 bases had no gene match. CDR3 protein: CAISVGQGDNYGYTF. The CDR3, as DNA: TGTGCCATCAGTGTAGGACAGGGGGATAACTATGGCTACACCTTC.

CDR3 in DNA: TGTGCCAGCAGTTACAGCGGGAGTTACTACGTC. It translates to CASSYSGSYYV. The V call is TRBV6-6, the J call TRBJ2-7, with 8 bases aligning to TRBD2. Germline V gene lookup returns CDR1 MNHNY and CDR2 SVGAGI (reference sequence). The CDR3 consists of 11 residues. J lost 13 bases, V lost 2 bases, and 4 bases had no gene match.

The CDR3 sequence: CASSGGGRRPNTEAFF. The CDR3 DNA sequence: TGTGCCAGCAGCGGGGGAGGGCGCCGGCCGAACACTGAAGCTTTCTTT. The rearrangement uses TRBV5-4 and TRBJ1-1, with D perhaps TRBD1 (5 bases). Germline loops: CDR1 SGHNT, CDR2 YYREEE (reference sequence). The V end was cut by 4 bases, the J end by 1 base, with 17 bases between. The CDR3 has 16 residues. The variable domain in full, with the rest retrieved from reference TRBV5-4 and TRBJ1-1, is ETGVTQSPTHLIKTRGQQVTLRCSSQSGHNTVSWYQQALGQGPQFIFQYYREEENGRGNFPPRFSGLQFPNYSSELNVNALELDDSALYLCASSGGGRRPNTEAFFGQGTRLTVV.

In its sample, this clone was seen a few times. This chain uses TRBV12-5 with TRBJ1-4; 7 bases agree with TRBD1. The CDR3 sequence is 14 residues long. The V gene end was trimmed by 6 bases and the J gene end by 6 bases; junction bases not matched to a gene: 7. The germline V gene has CDR1 LGHNT and CDR2 FRNRAP. The chain's CDR3 is CASGLGQWDEKLFF. DNA for the CDR3: TGTGCTAGTGGCCTGGGACAGTGGGATGAAAAACTGTTTTTT.

This clone occurred a few times. This chain joins TRBV6-6 and TRBJ1-4; 7 positions agree with TRBD1. Germline values: CDR1 MNHNY, CDR2 SVGAGI (reference sequence). The CDR3 is made up of 14 amino acids. V shed 6 bases and J 4 bases; nucleotides not matched to a gene: 5. The CDR3 DNA reads as TGTGCCAGCAGCCAGGACAGGTTTAATGAAAAACTGTTTTTT. Protein: CASSQDRFNEKLFF.

V is TRBV7-9 and J is TRBJ2-1; 14 positions match TRBD2. Germline CDR1 and CDR2: SEHNR and FQNEAQ (reference sequence). V shed 5 bases and J 9 bases; nucleotides not matched to a gene: 9. The CDR3 is 16 residues long. Here the CDR3 reads CASSRETSGRASEQFF. CDR3 bases: TGTGCCAGCAGCAGGGAGACTAGCGGGAGGGCCAGTGAGCAGTTCTTC.

The CDR3 loop reads CASRVQGAGQPQHF. The CDR3 nucleotides read TGTGCCAGCAGGGTACAGGGGGCGGGCCAGCCCCAGCATTTT. This chain uses TRBV6-5 with TRBJ1-5, with 9 positions matching TRBD1. Per germline, CDR1 MNHEY and CDR2 SVGAGI. The CDR3 contains 14 residues. V was clipped by 6 bases and J by 7 bases; unmatched bases: 7.

This clone was recorded a few times. The DNA for the CDR3 is TGTGCCAGTCACCGAGGGACAGCCCTTAACTATGGCTACACCTTC. It yields the protein CASHRGTALNYGYTF. The rearrangement uses TRBV19 and TRBJ1-2; 7 nucleotides agree with TRBD1. The V and J ends lost 8 bases and 1 base, in that order; junction bases with no gene match: 10. The CDR3 runs 15 residues. Germline loops: CDR1 LNHDA, CDR2 SQIVND (reference sequence). The complete variable domain, with remaining parts taken from reference TRBV19 and TRBJ1-2, reads DGGITQSPKYLFRKEGQNVTLSCEQNLNHDAMYWYRQDPGQGLRLIYYSQIVNDFQKGDIAEGYSVSREKKESFPLTVTSAQKNPTAFYLCASHRGTALNYGYTFGSGTRLTVV.

CDR3 protein: CASSKTGTGSYGYTF. CDR3 in DNA: TGTGCCAGCAGCAAAACCGGGACAGGTTCCTATGGCTACACCTTC. J is TRBJ1-2 and V is TRBV6-6; 8 bases are shared with TRBD1. This CDR3 comprises 15 residues. Germline V gives CDR1 MNHNY, CDR2 SVGAGI (reference sequence). V was pared by 6 bases and J by 4 bases, with 10 bases of the junction left unmatched.

The rearrangement uses TRBV12-2 and TRBJ1-2; the table gives TRBD1 as D, unverified against the DNA. TRBV12-2 is given as a pseudogene. The CDR3 sequence is 18 residues long. CDR3 sequence: CASRLAGGGTGTNYGYTF. The DNA for the CDR3 is TGTGCAAGTCGCTTAGCTGGGGGCGGGACAGGGACAAACTATGGCTACACCTTC.

The rearrangement joins TRBV2 to TRBJ1-2, with TRBD1 matching 7 bases. The CDR3 length is 14 residues. Germline loops: CDR1 SNHLY, CDR2 FYNNEI. The J segment lost 4 bases and the V segment lost 8 bases, leaving 10 bases of the junction unmatched. CDR3 amino acids: CASRLTGPVYGYTF. The CDR3 DNA reads TGTGCCAGCCGCCTGACAGGGCCTGTCTATGGCTACACCTTC.

In its sample, this clone was seen once. The gene calls are TRBV10-3 and TRBJ2-1; 12 bases are a match to TRBD1. Per germline, CDR1 ENHRY and CDR2 SYGVKD. The CDR3 spans 15 residues. The V segment lost 4 bases and the J segment 10 bases; nucleotides outside the gene matches: 8. The CDR3 protein is CAISGGTGGLGEQFF. CDR3 nucleotide sequence: TGTGCCATCAGTGGTGGGACAGGGGGCTTAGGGGAGCAGTTCTTC.

The chain combines TRBV6-5 with TRBJ2-3; 7 bases match TRBD2. Germline CDR1 MNHEY, CDR2 SVGAGI. CDR3 length: 15 amino acids. V shed 8 bases and J 4 bases; nucleotides not matched to a gene: 12. CDR3 nucleotide sequence: TGTGCCAGCGCCAATTGGGGCCGGGGGGCAGATACGCAGTATTTT. Translation gives CASANWGRGADTQYF.

The V call is TRBV6-1, the J call TRBJ1-1, with D possibly TRBD1 on 5 matching bases. The germline V gene encodes CDR1 MNHNS and CDR2 SASEGT. With 3 bases removed from V and 1 base from J, the gap between germline ends came to 9 bases. This CDR3 comprises 14 residues. CDR3 in DNA: TGTGCCAGCAGTGATCGGCAGGGGAACACTGAAGCTTTCTTT. It yields the protein CASSDRQGNTEAFF.

V is TRBV18 and J is TRBJ1-2; unclear D gene. Trimming took off 1 base at V and 7 bases at J, with 10 bases between the two ends. There are 13 residues in the CDR3. Per the germline V gene, CDR1 is KGHSH and CDR2 is LQKENI. CDR3 region: CASSPQGRGGYTF. CDR3 DNA: TGTGCCAGCTCACCACAGGGTCGGGGTGGCTACACCTTC.

The V gene is TRBV5-4, the J gene TRBJ2-1, with 7 bases matching TRBD2. V shed 4 bases, J shed 5 bases, and the junction held 12 bases outside the gene matches. This CDR3 is 16 amino acids long. In germline, CDR1 is SGHNT, CDR2 YYREEE (reference sequence). The DNA of the CDR3 is TGTGCCAGCAGCCCCGTTGGAGCGGGGAAAAACAATGAGCAGTTCTTC. This gives the protein CASSPVGAGKNNEQFF.

This clone was seen more than once but under ten times. The chain combines TRBV19 with TRBJ1-2; D not resolved. Trimming stripped 7 bases from V and 1 base from J, with 7 bases between. The length of the CDR3 is 12 residues. Per germline, CDR1 LNHDA and CDR2 SQIVND (reference sequence). The CDR3 is CASTSGNYGYTF. Written as DNA, the CDR3 is TGTGCCAGTACGAGTGGTAACTATGGCTACACCTTC.

The V call is TRBV3-1 (or the pseudogene TRBV3-2), the J call TRBJ1-1, with 8 bases lining up with TRBD1. The ends lost 0 bases at V and 14 bases at J; junction bases unmatched: 8. CDR3 length: 13 residues. The germline gives CDR1 LGHDT, CDR2 YNNKEL (reference sequence). The CDR3 sequence: CASSQEIGTGLFF. The CDR3 nucleotides are TGTGCCAGCAGCCAAGAGATAGGGACAGGCCTCTTCTTT.